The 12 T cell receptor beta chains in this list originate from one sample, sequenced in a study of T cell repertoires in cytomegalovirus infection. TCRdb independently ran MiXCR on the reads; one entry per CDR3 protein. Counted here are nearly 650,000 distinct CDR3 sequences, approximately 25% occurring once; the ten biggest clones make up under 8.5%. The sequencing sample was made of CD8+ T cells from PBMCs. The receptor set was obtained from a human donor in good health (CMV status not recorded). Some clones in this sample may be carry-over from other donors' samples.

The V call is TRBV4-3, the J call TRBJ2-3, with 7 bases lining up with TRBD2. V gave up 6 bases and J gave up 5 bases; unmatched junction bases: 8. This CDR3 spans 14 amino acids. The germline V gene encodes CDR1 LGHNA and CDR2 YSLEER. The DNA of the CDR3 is TGCGCCAGCAGACCGGGAGGTGGCGGAGATACGCAGTATTTT. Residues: CASRPGGGGDTQYF.

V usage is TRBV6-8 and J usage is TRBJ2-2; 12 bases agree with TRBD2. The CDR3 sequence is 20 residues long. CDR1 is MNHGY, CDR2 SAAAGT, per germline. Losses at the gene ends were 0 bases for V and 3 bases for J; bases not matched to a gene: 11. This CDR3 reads CASSYSSLAGGPRDTGELFF. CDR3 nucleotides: TGTGCCAGCAGTTACTCGAGCCTAGCGGGGGGGCCGCGGGACACCGGGGAGCTGTTTTTT.

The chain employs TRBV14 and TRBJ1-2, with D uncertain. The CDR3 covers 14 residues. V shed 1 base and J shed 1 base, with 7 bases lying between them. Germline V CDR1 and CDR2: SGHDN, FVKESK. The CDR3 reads CASSQVVNNYGYTF. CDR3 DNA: TGTGCCAGCAGCCAAGTGGTCAATAACTATGGCTACACCTTC.

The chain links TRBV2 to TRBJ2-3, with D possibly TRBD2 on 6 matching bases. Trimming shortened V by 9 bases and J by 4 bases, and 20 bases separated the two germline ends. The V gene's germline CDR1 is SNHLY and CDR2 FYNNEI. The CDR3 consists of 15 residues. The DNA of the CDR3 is TGTGCCAGTCCATCCGGGCTAGCGATCGCAGATACGCAGTATTTT. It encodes CASPSGLAIADTQYF.

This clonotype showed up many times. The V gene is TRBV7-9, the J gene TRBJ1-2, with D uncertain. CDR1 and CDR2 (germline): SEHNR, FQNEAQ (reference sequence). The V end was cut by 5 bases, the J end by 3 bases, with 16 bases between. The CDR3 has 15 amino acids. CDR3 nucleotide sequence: TGTGCCAGCAGCCAGAGCCCAGGATGGGACTATGGCTACACCTTC. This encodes CASSQSPGWDYGYTF. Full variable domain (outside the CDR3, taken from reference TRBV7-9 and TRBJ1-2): DTGVSQNPRHKITKRGQNVTFRCDPISEHNRLYWYRQTLGQGPEFLTYFQNEAQLEKSRLLSDRFSAERPKGSFSTLEIQRTEQGDSAMYLCASSQSPGWDYGYTFGSGTRLTVV.

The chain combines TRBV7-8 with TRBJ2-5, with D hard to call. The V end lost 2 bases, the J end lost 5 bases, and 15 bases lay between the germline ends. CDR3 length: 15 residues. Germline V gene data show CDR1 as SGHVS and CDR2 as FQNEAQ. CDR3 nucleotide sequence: TGTGCCAGCAGCTTAAGATTGGGGATCCGGGAGACCCAGTACTTC. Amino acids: CASSLRLGIRETQYF. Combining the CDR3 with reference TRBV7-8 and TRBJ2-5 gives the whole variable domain GAGVSQSPRYKVAKRGQDVALRCDPISGHVSLFWYQQALGQGPEFLTYFQNEAQLDKSGLPSDRFFAERPEGSVSTLKIQRTQQEDSAVYLCASSLRLGIRETQYFGPGTRLLVL.

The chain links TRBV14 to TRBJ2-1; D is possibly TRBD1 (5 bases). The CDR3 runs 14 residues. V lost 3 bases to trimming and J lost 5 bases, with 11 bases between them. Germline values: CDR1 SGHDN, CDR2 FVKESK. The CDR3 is CASSHLTANNEQFF. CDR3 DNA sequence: TGTGCCAGCAGCCATCTGACAGCCAACAATGAGCAGTTCTTC.

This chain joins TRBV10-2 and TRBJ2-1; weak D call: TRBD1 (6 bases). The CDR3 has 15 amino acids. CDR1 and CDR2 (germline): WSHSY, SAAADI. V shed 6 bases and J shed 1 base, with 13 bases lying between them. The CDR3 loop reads CASSDRFRSYNEQFF. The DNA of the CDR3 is TGCGCCAGCAGCGACAGGTTTAGGTCCTACAATGAGCAGTTCTTC.

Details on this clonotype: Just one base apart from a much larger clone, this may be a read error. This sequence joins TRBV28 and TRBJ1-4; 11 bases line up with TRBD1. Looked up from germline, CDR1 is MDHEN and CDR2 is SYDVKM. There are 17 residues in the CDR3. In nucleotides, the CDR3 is TGTGTCAGCAGTTCGCGGACAGGGGGCACGAGAAATGAAAAACTGTTTTTT. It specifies CVSSSRTGGTRNEKLFF. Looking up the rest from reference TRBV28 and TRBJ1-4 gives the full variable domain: DVKVTQSSRYLVKRTGEKVFLECVQDMDHENMFWYRQDPGLGLRLIYFSYDVKMKEKGDIPEGYSVSREKKERFSLILESASTNQTSMYLCVSSSRTGGTRNEKLFFGSGTQLSVL.

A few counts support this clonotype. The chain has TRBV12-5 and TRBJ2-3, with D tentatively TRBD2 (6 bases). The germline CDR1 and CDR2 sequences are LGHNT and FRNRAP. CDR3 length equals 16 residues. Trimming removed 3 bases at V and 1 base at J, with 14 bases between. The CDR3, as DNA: TGTGCTAGTGGTTTAATCCCTAGCGCGGGCACAGATACGCAGTATTTT. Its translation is CASGLIPSAGTDTQYF. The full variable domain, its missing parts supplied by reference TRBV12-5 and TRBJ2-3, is DARVTQTPRHKVTEMGQEVTMRCQPILGHNTVFWYRQTMMQGLELLAYFRNRAPLDDSGMPKDRFSAEMPDATLATLKIQPSEPRDSAVYFCASGLIPSAGTDTQYFGPGTRLTVL.

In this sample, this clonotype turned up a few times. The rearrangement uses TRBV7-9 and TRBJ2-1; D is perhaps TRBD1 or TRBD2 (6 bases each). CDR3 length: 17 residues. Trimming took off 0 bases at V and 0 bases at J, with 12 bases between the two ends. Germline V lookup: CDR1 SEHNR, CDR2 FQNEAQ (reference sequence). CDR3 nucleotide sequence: TGTGCCAGCAGCTTAGCGCTTCGGGGGCCCTCCTACAATGAGCAGTTCTTC. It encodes CASSLALRGPSYNEQFF. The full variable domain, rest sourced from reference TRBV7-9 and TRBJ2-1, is DTGVSQNPRHKITKRGQNVTFRCDPISEHNRLYWYRQTLGQGPEFLTYFQNEAQLEKSRLLSDRFSAERPKGSFSTLEIQRTEQGDSAMYLCASSLALRGPSYNEQFFGPGTRLTVL.

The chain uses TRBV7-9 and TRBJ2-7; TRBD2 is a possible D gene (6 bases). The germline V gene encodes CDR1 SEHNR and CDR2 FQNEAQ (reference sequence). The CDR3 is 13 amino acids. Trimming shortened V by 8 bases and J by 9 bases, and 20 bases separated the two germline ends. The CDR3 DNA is TGTGCCAGCGAGGTCCTTGCGGGGCGGAGGCAGTACTTC. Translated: CASEVLAGRRQYF. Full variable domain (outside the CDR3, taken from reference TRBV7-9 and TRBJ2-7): DTGVSQNPRHKITKRGQNVTFRCDPISEHNRLYWYRQTLGQGPEFLTYFQNEAQLEKSRLLSDRFSAERPKGSFSTLEIQRTEQGDSAMYLCASEVLAGRRQYFGPGTRLTVT.